The 22 T cell receptor beta chains reported below all come from one sample, sequenced in a study of shared clonotypes between healthy human individuals. TCRdb keeps only in-frame clones here, not all; method: immunoSEQ multiplex PCR. The repertoire consists of approximately 1,000,000 clones, with 60% to 80% occurring once and the leading ten covering approximately 0.9%. The source material was memory CD4+ T cells from PBMCs. Described subset: CD45RA-negative fraction. These receptors were collected from a man younger than 35 in good health. Some clones in this sample may be carry-over from other donors' samples.

In this sample, this clone turned up once. The J gene is TRBJ1-5, the V gene TRBV27; D unclear. V was clipped by 6 bases and J by 0 bases, with 15 bases between them. The CDR3 sequence is 16 residues long. Per germline, CDR1 MNHEY and CDR2 SMNVEV (reference sequence). The CDR3 reads CASSFGGTNSNQPQHF. CDR3 DNA: TGTGCCAGCAGCTTCGGCGGAACTAATAGCAATCAGCCCCAGCATTTT.

The chain's CDR3 is CASSQRRGQGQETQYF. As DNA, the CDR3 is TGCGCCAGCAGCCAAAGGAGGGGACAGGGACAAGAGACCCAGTACTTC. The chain carries TRBV4-3 and TRBJ2-5; 9 bases are shared with TRBD1. This CDR3 has 16 residues. The trim removed 2 bases at V and 2 bases at J, leaving 6 bases unmatched. Per the germline V gene, CDR1 is LGHNA and CDR2 is YSLEER.

The chain joins TRBV28 to TRBJ2-1; 7 bases match TRBD2. With V trimmed by 3 bases and J by 9 bases, 14 bases remained unmatched. The germline V gene has CDR1 MDHEN and CDR2 SYDVKM. This CDR3 contains 16 residues. The CDR3 sequence: CASSFVSAGEVSEQFF. DNA for the CDR3: TGTGCCAGCAGTTTTGTTTCGGCGGGAGAAGTTAGTGAGCAGTTCTTC.

The chain uses TRBV7-9 and TRBJ2-7; 9 bases agree with TRBD1. The CDR3 runs 14 residues. Per germline, CDR1 SEHNR and CDR2 FQNEAQ (reference sequence). Losses at the gene ends were 3 bases for V and 4 bases for J; bases not matched to a gene: 4. Here the CDR3 reads CASSLIGTGYEQYF. CDR3 coding DNA: TGTGCCAGCAGCTTGATCGGGACAGGGTACGAGCAGTACTTC. Using reference TRBV7-9 and TRBJ2-7 for the parts outside the CDR3, the full variable domain is DTGVSQNPRHKITKRGQNVTFRCDPISEHNRLYWYRQTLGQGPEFLTYFQNEAQLEKSRLLSDRFSAERPKGSFSTLEIQRTEQGDSAMYLCASSLIGTGYEQYFGPGTRLTVT.

V usage is TRBV30 and J usage is TRBJ1-1; D gene ambiguous. Germline CDR1 is GTSNPN and CDR2 is SVGIG (reference sequence). V was pared by 2 bases and J by 4 bases, with 11 bases between. The CDR3 is 13 residues long. CDR3 coding DNA: TGTGCCTGGAGTCCGGGGTTTTCCACTGAAGCTTTCTTT. Translated: CAWSPGFSTEAFF.

The chain links TRBV28 to TRBJ1-4, with D possibly TRBD1 on 5 matching bases. The length of the CDR3 is 14 residues. The germline CDR1 and CDR2 sequences are MDHEN and SYDVKM. The V gene lost 8 bases and the J gene lost 7 bases, with 17 bases spanning the gap. The DNA of the CDR3 is TGTGCCAGCCTTGGGGGAGGGAACGGTGAAAAACTGTTTTTT. This translates into CASLGGGNGEKLFF. The full variable domain, in which reference TRBV28 and TRBJ1-4 provide the parts outside the CDR3, is DVKVTQSSRYLVKRTGEKVFLECVQDMDHENMFWYRQDPGLGLRLIYFSYDVKMKEKGDIPEGYSVSREKKERFSLILESASTNQTSMYLCASLGGGNGEKLFFGSGTQLSVL.

The V call is TRBV6-6, the J call TRBJ2-5, with 8 bases fitting TRBD1. V lost 6 bases and J lost 8; bases outside the gene matches: 5. Germline-derived CDR1 and CDR2 are MNHNY and SVGAGI (reference sequence). The CDR3 runs to 12 residues. CDR3 coding DNA: TGTGCCAGCAGCCCTGGACAGGGAACCCAGTACTTC. Protein product: CASSPGQGTQYF.

The V and J genes are TRBV9 and TRBJ1-1, with D possibly being TRBD1 (5 bases). The CDR3 loop spans 15 amino acids. With 4 bases removed from V and 0 bases from J, the gap between germline ends came to 13 bases. The germline CDR1 and CDR2 sequences are SGDLS and YYNGEE. CDR3 in amino acids: CASSTQTVLNTEAFF. CDR3 DNA: TGTGCCAGCAGCACACAGACAGTCCTGAACACTGAAGCTTTCTTT.

On this clone itself: The same CDR3 can be traced to other DNA sequences in this sample. The V and J genes are TRBV19 and TRBJ2-1; D might be TRBD1 (6 bases). Germline values: CDR1 LNHDA, CDR2 SQIVND (reference sequence). The ends were cut back, 4 bases at V and 4 bases at J, with 11 bases in the middle. CDR3 length: 14 residues. CDR3 in DNA: TGTGCCAGTAGTACAGGACAGAAGTACAATGAGCAGTTCTTC. This sequence encodes CASSTGQKYNEQFF.

V is TRBV7-6 and J is TRBJ2-1; D remains ambiguous. Trimming shortened V by 5 bases and J by 6 bases, and 20 bases separated the two germline ends. This CDR3 is 16 amino acids long. Germline assignment: CDR1 SGHVS and CDR2 FNYEAQ. The CDR3 loop is CASSPEISLRFNEQFF. DNA for the CDR3: TGTGCCAGCAGCCCCGAGATTTCACTAAGATTCAATGAGCAGTTCTTC.

V usage is TRBV10-3 and J usage is TRBJ2-3, with 7 bases lining up with TRBD2. Losses at the gene ends were 4 bases for V and 2 bases for J; bases not matched to a gene: 6. The CDR3 loop spans 15 amino acids. The germline V gene has CDR1 ENHRY and CDR2 SYGVKD. CDR3 bases: TGTGCCATCAGTGTTGGCGGGGGAACCACAGATACGCAGTATTTT. Translating gives CAISVGGGTTDTQYF.

This clone was recorded once. V is TRBV10-3 and J is TRBJ2-1, with 8 bases matching TRBD2. The CDR3 has 14 residues. V trimming: 4 bases; J trimming: 9 bases; junction bases outside the gene matches: 8. CDR1 and CDR2 from the germline V gene are ENHRY and SYGVKD. The DNA for the CDR3 is TGTGCCATCAGTGGAGGGACTAGAGGCACTGAGCAGTTCTTC. Its protein is CAISGGTRGTEQFF.

V usage is TRBV15 and J usage is TRBJ2-3, with D perhaps TRBD2 (6 bases). The V gene lost 0 bases and the J gene lost 2 bases, with 18 bases spanning the gap. CDR1 is LNHNV, CDR2 YYDKDF, per germline (reference sequence). The CDR3 sequence is 18 residues long. CDR3 sequence: CATSRDKGTSGITDTQYF. For the CDR3, the DNA is TGTGCCACCAGCAGAGATAAGGGGACTTCGGGCATCACAGATACGCAGTATTTT.

This clone has more than one count but fewer than ten. CDR3 protein: CASSQEGAPGTEAFF. The CDR3 coding sequence is TGTGCCAGCAGCCAAGAGGGGGCCCCCGGGACTGAAGCTTTCTTT. The chain couples TRBV14 to TRBJ1-1, with D possibly matching TRBD1 (6 bases). In germline, CDR1 is SGHDN, CDR2 FVKESK. The V and J ends lost 0 bases and 5 bases respectively, with 13 bases between them. The CDR3 extends over 15 amino acids. The full variable domain, rest sourced from reference TRBV14 and TRBJ1-1, is EAGVTQFPSHSVIEKGQTVTLRCDPISGHDNLYWYRRVMGKEIKFLLHFVKESKQDESGMPNNRFLAERTGGTYSTLKVQPAELEDSGVYFCASSQEGAPGTEAFFGQGTRLTVV.

The CDR3 bases are TGCGCCAGCAGCCAACCACGTAGCGGGAGCACAGATACGCAGTATTTT. This gives the protein CASSQPRSGSTDTQYF. This chain joins TRBV4-1 and TRBJ2-3, with TRBD2 identical over 7 bases. The trim removed 2 bases at V and 0 bases at J, leaving 5 bases unmatched. The germline gives CDR1 MGHRA, CDR2 YSYEKL. The CDR3 is made up of 16 amino acids.

The chain joins TRBV7-9 to TRBJ1-2, with D perhaps TRBD1 (6 bases). The CDR3 consists of 13 residues. Germline loops: CDR1 SEHNR, CDR2 FQNEAQ (reference sequence). Trimming took 5 bases from V and 3 from J, leaving 10 bases between them. Here the CDR3 reads CASSPDSHYGYTF. CDR3 sequence (DNA): TGTGCCAGCAGCCCGGACAGCCACTATGGCTACACCTTC.

The DNA of the CDR3 is TGTGCCAGCAGCGCCGCAGGGGGCGCGGGTGGCTACACCTTC. Translating it yields CASSAAGGAGGYTF. The rearrangement uses TRBV7-3 and TRBJ1-2, with TRBD1 identical over 8 bases. V lost 5 bases to trimming and J lost 7 bases; unmatched junction nucleotides: 9. The CDR3 covers 14 residues. The germline V gene encodes CDR1 SGHTA and CDR2 FQGTGA. The complete variable domain, with remaining parts taken from reference TRBV7-3 and TRBJ1-2, reads GAGVSQTPSNKVTEKGKYVELRCDPISGHTALYWYRQSLGQGPEFLIYFQGTGAADDSGLPNDRFFAVRPEGSVSTLKIQRTERGDSAVYLCASSAAGGAGGYTFGSGTRLTVV.

The rearrangement uses TRBV7-8 and TRBJ2-7, with 7 bases that match TRBD1. Trimming at V came to 4 bases and at J to 2 bases, leaving 14 bases not matched to a gene. The CDR3 covers 17 residues. Germline V CDR1 and CDR2: SGHVS, FQNEAQ. Here the CDR3 reads CASSSTPLGQVPYEQYF. CDR3 DNA sequence: TGTGCCAGCAGCTCAACCCCACTCGGACAGGTTCCCTACGAGCAGTACTTC. The entire variable domain, with the rest obtained from reference TRBV7-8 and TRBJ2-7, is as follows: GAGVSQSPRYKVAKRGQDVALRCDPISGHVSLFWYQQALGQGPEFLTYFQNEAQLDKSGLPSDRFFAERPEGSVSTLKIQRTQQEDSAVYLCASSSTPLGQVPYEQYFGPGTRLTVT.

This chain uses TRBV6-5 with TRBJ2-7, with D perhaps given as TRBD1 or TRBD2 (5 bases each). Germline V lookup: CDR1 MNHEY, CDR2 SVGAGI. Between the trimmed V and J ends, which lost 5 bases and 2 bases, there was a span of 16 bases. This CDR3 has 15 residues. The chain's CDR3 is CASSTPGTGTYEQYF. The DNA for the CDR3 is TGTGCCAGCAGTACCCCCGGGACGGGGACCTACGAGCAGTACTTC.

This clone has only a few counts. This chain uses TRBV19 with TRBJ1-1; unclear D gene. Germline V gene sequence: CDR1 LNHDA, CDR2 SQIVND (reference sequence). V lost 3 bases to trimming and J lost 5 bases, with 19 bases between them. The CDR3 totals 16 residues. In DNA, the CDR3 is TGTGCCAGTAGTATGACCTACCCGGGTTTGTGGACTGAAGCTTTCTTT. Translation: CASSMTYPGLWTEAFF.

This sequence joins TRBV6-6 and TRBJ2-7; 11 bases agree with TRBD2. CDR1 MNHNY and CDR2 SVGAGI come from the germline V gene (reference sequence). The junction had 12 bases not matched to a gene; V was cut back by 6 bases and J by 5 bases. The length of the CDR3 is 16 residues. CDR3 sequence: CASRPPSGRIINEQYF. The CDR3 DNA is TGTGCCAGCAGACCCCCTAGCGGGAGGATTATCAACGAGCAGTACTTC.

This clone was observed a few times. V is TRBV4-2 and J is TRBJ2-4, with 8 bases aligning to TRBD2. After removal of 4 bases from V and 1 base from J, the junction contained 6 bases not matched to a gene. The CDR3 has 16 residues. The germline CDR1 and CDR2 sequences are LGHNA and YNFKEQ. The CDR3 DNA is TGTGCCAGCAGCCCTATAGCGGGACGGGCCAAAAACATTCAGTACTTC. Protein sequence: CASSPIAGRAKNIQYF.